This T cell receptor beta chain comes out of a study of shared clonotypes between healthy human individuals. Germline V gene data show CDR1 as SGHAT and CDR2 as FQNNGV. The CDR3 length is 13 residues. Trimming left V 5 bases short and J 4 bases short, with 9 bases between. Researchers divided each subset's genomic DNA evenly across several immunoSEQ plates. The data were produced by immunoSEQ multiplex PCR, yet TCRdb's version contains in-frame clones alone and is incomplete. The top ten hold roughly 0.42% of the sample, which has over a million clones, around 98% seen once. This sequence was found in a man younger than 45 in good health. Sequencing was performed on naive CD4+ T cells sorted from blood. The sample's subset: CD45RA+ positively selected. The V and J genes are TRBV11-2 and TRBJ2-1; D not resolved. The CDR3 nucleotides read TGTGCCAGCAGCGGCCTCATATACAATGAGCAGTTCTTC. Its protein is CASSGLIYNEQFF. Full variable domain (remainder filled in from reference TRBV11-2 and TRBJ2-1): EAGVAQSPRYKIIEKRQSVAFWCNPISGHATLYWYQQILGQGPKLLIQFQNNGVVDDSQLPKDRFSAERLKGVDSTLKIQPAKLEDSAVYLCASSGLIYNEQFFGPGTRLTVL.